Shown below are 30 T cell receptor beta chains from a single sample sequenced in a study of molecular identifiers for immune sequencing clone quantification. In TCRdb, the PCR reads were re-called with MiXCR into one record per CDR3 protein. The table includes just under 650,000 distinct CDR3 sequences, 15% to 20% detected once. Sequenced sample: naive CD8+ T cells from blood, with Jurkat cell RNA spiked in. Noted subset: FACS-sorted CD8+CD4-CCR7+CD45RA+ naive T cells. The receptors derive from a human donor in good health. Some libraries in this study had Jurkat cell RNA spiked in.

The rearrangement links TRBV25-1 to TRBJ2-7; 11 bases fit TRBD2. This CDR3 has 14 amino acids. V was clipped by 6 bases and J by 3 bases; unmatched bases: 4. Germline V CDR1 and CDR2: MGHDK, SYGVNS. CDR3 sequence reads: CASRGTSGIYEQYF. CDR3 DNA: TGTGCCAGCAGAGGGACTAGCGGTATCTACGAGCAGTACTTC.

This clonotype was found many times. The rearrangement joins TRBV7-6 to TRBJ2-4, with TRBD2 identical over 8 bases. The CDR3 extends over 15 amino acids. Germline CDR1 and CDR2: SGHVS and FNYEAQ. Losses at the gene ends were 5 bases for V and 8 bases for J; bases not matched to a gene: 11. CDR3 bases: TGTGCCAGCAGCCCGACCGGGGGGGCCGCGGACATTCAGTACTTC. Translating it yields CASSPTGGAADIQYF. Full variable domain (outside the CDR3, taken from reference TRBV7-6 and TRBJ2-4): GAGVSQSPRYKVTKRGQDVALRCDPISGHVSLYWYRQALGQGPEFLTYFNYEAQQDKSGLPNDRFSAERPEGSISTLTIQRTEQRDSAMYRCASSPTGGAADIQYFGAGTRLSVL.

The rearrangement links TRBV11-2 to TRBJ2-2, with D perhaps TRBD1 or TRBD2 (6 bases each). Trimming removed 8 bases from V and 3 bases from J, with 22 bases in between. The CDR3 is 17 amino acids. The germline V gene encodes CDR1 SGHAT and CDR2 FQNNGV. In DNA, the CDR3 is TGTGCCAGCGGATCTTGGGAACGGGGGCCAGACACCGGGGAGCTGTTTTTT. It yields the protein CASGSWERGPDTGELFF.

This clonotype was counted many times. The chain is built from TRBV7-2 and TRBJ2-7; tentatively, D is TRBD2 (5 bases). Germline V CDR1 and CDR2: SGHTA, FQGNSA. V gave up 1 base and J gave up 4 bases, with 11 bases separating them. CDR3 length: 14 residues. DNA of the CDR3: TGTGCCAGCAGCTTAGTACTAGAAGGGTACGAGCAGTACTTC. Its protein product is CASSLVLEGYEQYF. Variable domain in full (rest from reference TRBV7-2 and TRBJ2-7): GAGVSQSPSNKVTEKGKDVELRCDPISGHTALYWYRQSLGQGLEFLIYFQGNSAPDKSGLPSDRFSAERTGGSVSTLTIQRTQQEDSAVYLCASSLVLEGYEQYFGPGTRLTVT.

As regards this clonotype: This could be a read error, since a much larger clone is one nucleotide away. Because it lacks the conserved phenylalanine or tryptophan at the end, this CDR3 is likely a read error. CDR3 nucleotides: TGCAGTGCTAGAGATCCTCACGGCCTCTCCTACGAGCAGTACCTC. It encodes CSARDPHGLSYEQYL. The chain has TRBV20-1 and TRBJ2-7; D remains unclear. The CDR3 is 15 amino acids. Germline V gives CDR1 DFQATT, CDR2 SNEGSKA (reference sequence). The V and J ends lost 0 bases and 0 bases respectively, with 12 bases between them.

CDR3 sequence: CASSVASEQYF. The DNA of the CDR3 is TGTGCCAGCAGTGTCGCCTCGGAGCAGTACTTC. The chain links TRBV12-3 or TRBV12-4 to TRBJ2-7, with D unclear. Trimming took off 5 bases at V and 7 bases at J, with 9 bases between the two ends. CDR3 length: 11 residues.

This clonotype was counted ten times or more. The genes are TRBV7-8 and TRBJ2-1, with 10 nucleotides matching TRBD2. V shed 3 bases, J shed 2 bases, and the junction held 4 bases outside the gene matches. The CDR3 runs 16 residues. Looked up from germline, CDR1 is SGHVS and CDR2 is FQNEAQ. Written as DNA, the CDR3 is TGTGCCAGCAGCTTGAGTCTAGCGGGAGCCTACAATGAGCAGTTCTTC. This encodes CASSLSLAGAYNEQFF.

This clonotype has ten or more counts. The chain is built from TRBV27 and TRBJ2-7, with D unclear. Germline CDR1 is MNHEY and CDR2 is SMNVEV (reference sequence). CDR3 length: 14 residues. V was trimmed by 5 bases and J by 0 bases, leaving 11 bases between them. DNA of the CDR3: TGTGCCAGCAGTCCCCCTGCTCGCTCCTACGAGCAGTACTTC. This translates into CASSPPARSYEQYF.

As for this clonotype: This may stem from a read error, because a much larger clone lies one nucleotide away. The chain uses TRBV6-5 and TRBJ1-6; perhaps TRBD1 as D (5 bases). Germline CDR1 MNHEY, CDR2 SVGAGI. The CDR3 length is 15 residues. CDR3 coding DNA: TGTGCCAGCAGACGGCGGACATTCTATAATTCACCCCCCCACTTT. Residues: CASRRRTFYNSPPHF.

This clonotype was observed many times. V and J are TRBV20-1 and TRBJ1-5, with TRBD1 identical over 10 bases. Germline lookup yields CDR1 DFQATT and CDR2 SNEGSKA (reference sequence). Trimming at V came to 6 bases and at J to 3 bases, leaving 11 bases not matched to a gene. This CDR3 has 16 residues. CDR3 coding DNA: TGCAGTGCCATCGACAGGGGGCGAGGAGTCAATCAGCCCCAGCATTTT. It translates to CSAIDRGRGVNQPQHF.

With respect to this clonotype: A much larger clone differs from this one at a single base, so this may be a read error. The V and J genes are TRBV7-2 and TRBJ2-1; TRBD1 matches at 10 bases. Looked up from germline, CDR1 is SGHTA and CDR2 is FQGNSA. This CDR3 has 15 residues. Germline trimming cut 4 bases from V and 7 bases from J; bases unmatched to any gene: 7. The CDR3 sequence is CASSSWTGGWNEQFF. CDR3 sequence (DNA): TGTGCCAGCAGCTCCTGGACAGGGGGTTGGAATGAGCAGTTCTTC.

This clonotype showed up many times. The rearrangement links TRBV28 to TRBJ1-1, with D uncertain. This CDR3 is built from 13 residues. The V end lost 5 bases, the J end lost 8 bases, and 15 bases lay between the germline ends. Germline CDR1 MDHEN, CDR2 SYDVKM. The CDR3, as DNA: TGTGCCAGCAGTGGACGAGGGAGTTTAGAAGCTTTCTTT. Amino acid sequence: CASSGRGSLEAFF.

The V gene is TRBV28, the J gene TRBJ2-7; possibly TRBD1 for D (6 bases). V was trimmed by 11 bases and J by 3 bases, leaving 20 bases between them. Germline V gene data show CDR1 as MDHEN and CDR2 as SYDVKM. This CDR3 is 14 amino acids long. The CDR3 DNA sequence: TGTGCCGGGAGTGGGGGCAGGACCTACTACGAGCAGTACTTC. It translates to CAGSGGRTYYEQYF. Full variable domain (remainder filled in from reference TRBV28 and TRBJ2-7): DVKVTQSSRYLVKRTGEKVFLECVQDMDHENMFWYRQDPGLGLRLIYFSYDVKMKEKGDIPEGYSVSREKKERFSLILESASTNQTSMYLCAGSGGRTYYEQYFGPGTRLTVT.

This clonotype occurred many times. V is TRBV15 and J is TRBJ1-4; 9 bases agree with TRBD1. Trimming took 0 bases from V and 7 from J; bases not matched to a gene: 6. This CDR3 spans 16 amino acids. Germline V gene sequence: CDR1 LNHNV, CDR2 YYDKDF (reference sequence). CDR3 sequence: CATSREEGQGGEKLFF. Here the CDR3 DNA reads TGTGCCACCAGCAGAGAGGAGGGACAGGGAGGTGAAAAACTGTTTTTT.

This chain links TRBV12-3 or TRBV12-4 with TRBJ2-5, with D tentatively TRBD1 or TRBD2 (6 bases each). Deletions cut 3 bases from V and 9 bases from J, with 17 bases between. This CDR3 has 14 residues. The CDR3, as DNA: TGTGCCAGCAGTTTTGCAACCGGCCGGGGGCCCCAGTACTTC. Residues: CASSFATGRGPQYF.

CDR3 bases: TGTGCCTGGAGTGTCACAGGAACTGAAAAACTGTTTTTT. It is translated as CAWSVTGTEKLFF. This chain uses TRBV30 with TRBJ1-4; a possible D gene is TRBD1 (5 bases). The length of the CDR3 is 13 residues. Trimming took 0 bases from V and 7 from J, leaving 9 bases between them. Looked up from germline, CDR1 is GTSNPN and CDR2 is SVGIG (reference sequence).

This clonotype was detected many times. The chain employs TRBV5-6 and TRBJ2-5, with 8 bases identical to TRBD1. V dropped 3 bases and J dropped 4; count of bases not matched to a gene: 11. CDR1 is SGHDT and CDR2 is YYEEEE in the germline V gene. This CDR3 has 16 residues. In DNA form, the CDR3 reads TGTGCCAGCAGCTCCGGACAGGGATTCATAGGAGAGACCCAGTACTTC. It encodes CASSSGQGFIGETQYF.

This clonotype has more than one count but fewer than ten. The chain joins TRBV7-9 to TRBJ2-5; the D call may be TRBD1 or TRBD2 (5 bases each). Germline-derived CDR1 and CDR2 are SEHNR and FQNEAQ (reference sequence). Trimming removed 5 bases from V and 4 bases from J, with 14 bases in between. The CDR3 covers 14 residues. The CDR3 loop is CASSERAGAETQYF. CDR3 nucleotides: TGTGCCAGCAGCGAACGCGCCGGGGCAGAGACCCAGTACTTC.

This clonotype was seen only a few times. At one end the junction does not follow the germline gene, possibly because of a read error. The V and J genes are TRBV6-1 and TRBJ1-5; D is unresolved. The CDR3 loop spans 14 amino acids. Germline CDR1 and CDR2: MNHNS and SASEGT. CDR3 coding DNA: TGTGCCGGCAGTGAGTGGCAGAGCAATCAGCCCCAGCATTTT. It codes for CAGSEWQSNQPQHF.

This clonotype was detected only a few times. This chain connects TRBV5-1 to TRBJ1-1; perhaps TRBD1 as D (5 bases). The germline CDR1 and CDR2 sequences are SGHRS and YFSETQ. V lost 3 bases and J lost 1, with 10 bases in between. CDR3 length: 14 amino acids. CDR3 in DNA: TGCGCCAGCAGCTGGGTAGGGACGAACACTGAAGCTTTCTTT. This translates into CASSWVGTNTEAFF.

This clonotype was recorded many times. The chain couples TRBV27 to TRBJ2-7; D not certain. The V gene's germline CDR1 is MNHEY and CDR2 SMNVEV (reference sequence). V lost 5 bases and J 4 bases, leaving 15 bases between the germline ends. The length of the CDR3 is 14 residues. The CDR3, as DNA: TGTGCCAGCAGTACCCCCGGACGTCTTTACGAGCAGTACTTC. It codes for CASSTPGRLYEQYF.

This clonotype was seen repeatedly, ten times or more. CDR3 amino acids: CSALTDPGLSSTDTQYF. The CDR3 region has the DNA TGCAGTGCCCTTACCGATCCGGGATTGTCCTCCACAGATACGCAGTATTTT. The gene calls are TRBV20-1 and TRBJ2-3, with D possibly matching TRBD2 (5 bases). There are 17 residues in the CDR3. Germline values: CDR1 DFQATT, CDR2 SNEGSKA (reference sequence). V was clipped by 6 bases and J by 2 bases, with 24 bases between them.

In its sample, this clonotype was seen a few times. The J gene is TRBJ2-7, the V gene TRBV12-3 or TRBV12-4; TRBD2 is a possible D gene (6 bases). V dropped 1 base and J dropped 4 bases, with 11 bases sitting between them. The CDR3 totals 14 residues. In DNA form, the CDR3 reads TGTGCCAGCAGTTTAGGGGGGACTGATTACGAGCAGTACTTC. Its protein is CASSLGGTDYEQYF.

This clonotype occurred many times. The genes are TRBV30 and TRBJ2-7; 9 bases are shared with TRBD1. The V gene's germline CDR1 is GTSNPN and CDR2 SVGIG (reference sequence). V shed 5 bases and J 0 bases; nucleotides not matched to a gene: 2. The length of the CDR3 is 13 residues. The CDR3 here is CAWGQGYSYEQYF. The CDR3 DNA reads as TGTGCCTGGGGACAGGGGTACTCCTACGAGCAGTACTTC.

This clonotype was seen repeatedly, ten times or more. V gene TRBV12-3 or TRBV12-4 combines with J gene TRBJ1-5, with 7 positions matching TRBD1. Losses at the gene ends were 5 bases for V and 5 bases for J; bases not matched to a gene: 3. This CDR3 region has 13 residues. The CDR3 spells CASSRTGDQPQHF. The CDR3 nucleotides are TGTGCCAGCAGTCGGACAGGAGATCAGCCCCAGCATTTT.

This clonotype has ten or more counts. J is TRBJ2-7 and V is TRBV20-1; 10 bases map to TRBD2. With V trimmed by 4 bases and J by 4 bases, 1 base remained unmatched. The CDR3 has 12 residues. Germline CDR1 reads DFQATT; CDR2 reads SNEGSKA (reference sequence). CDR3 residues: CSATSGGYEQYF. The DNA for the CDR3 is TGCAGTGCTACTAGCGGGGGTTACGAGCAGTACTTC.

The table lists this clonotype with many counts. The CDR3 loop is CASSLASNTEAFF. CDR3 DNA: TGTGCCAGCAGCTTAGCTTCGAACACTGAAGCTTTCTTT. The rearrangement joins TRBV11-2 to TRBJ1-1, with D uncertain. CDR3 length: 13 residues. CDR1 and CDR2 (germline): SGHAT, FQNNGV. V lost 1 base to trimming and J lost 1 base, with 4 bases between them.

The V and J genes are TRBV19 and TRBJ2-2; D remains unclear. Trimming cost V 6 bases and J 6 bases, with 11 bases left between them. Germline V gene lookup returns CDR1 LNHDA and CDR2 SQIVND (reference sequence). This CDR3 has 13 amino acids. DNA of the CDR3: TGTGCCAGTAGGCCGCATTTTGCCGGGGAGCTGTTTTTT. The encoded protein is CASRPHFAGELFF.

The J gene is TRBJ2-7, the V gene TRBV11-3; no definite D call. The germline V and J ends were trimmed by 5 bases and 3 bases, with 14 bases remaining between them. CDR1 is SGHNT and CDR2 is YENEEA in the germline V gene. This CDR3 is built from 14 residues. This CDR3 reads CASSIRKTRYEQYF. CDR3 sequence (DNA): TGTGCCAGCAGCATAAGAAAAACCCGCTACGAGCAGTACTTC.

To note about this clonotype: A much bigger clone sits one base away, suggesting this may be a read error. The chain couples TRBV20-1 to TRBJ2-7; a possible D gene is TRBD2 (5 bases). The CDR3 runs to 14 residues. Germline CDR1 and CDR2: DFQATT and SNEGSKA (reference sequence). The V end was cut by 6 bases, the J end by 1 base, with 16 bases between. CDR3 bases: TGCAGTGCCATTACGGGCCCGGGGTCCTACGAGCAGTACTTC. Encoded protein: CSAITGPGSYEQYF.